These 27 T cell receptor beta chains originate from one sample sequenced in a study of beta chain features in type 1 diabetes. Study results and caveats: TCRB CDR3s were moderately but significantly shorter in Type 1 diabetes patients in all four CD4+ subsets.

Expressed TCRB transcripts were sequenced, since all the RNA that had been isolated was reverse transcribed. Produced via immunoSEQ multiplex PCR; TCRdb's table is partial and in-frame only. Altogether approximately 250,000 clones are present, approximately 24% being singletons, with the ten largest covering about 0.012%. No antigen is known for these receptors. The specimen sequenced was naive CD4+ T cells from blood. The receptors were gathered from a woman aged 25-40 years with type 1 diabetes.

The V call is TRBV19, the J call TRBJ1-4; 9 nucleotides align to TRBD1. The V segment lost 9 bases and the J segment 5 bases; nucleotides outside the gene matches: 4. The V gene's germline CDR1 is LNHDA and CDR2 SQIVND (reference sequence). The CDR3 length is 13 residues. The CDR3 is CASTGQGNEKLFF. The DNA of the CDR3 is TGTGCCAGCACTGGACAGGGGAATGAAAAACTGTTTTTT.

In its sample, this clone was seen a few times. The chain combines TRBV4-1 with TRBJ2-3, with 8 bases that match TRBD2. The CDR3 runs to 16 residues. Trimming at V came to 0 bases and at J to 8 bases, leaving 10 bases not matched to a gene. Germline lookup yields CDR1 MGHRA and CDR2 YSYEKL. CDR3 DNA: TGCGCCAGCAGCCAAGATCGGGCGGGAGGCCGCGGTACGCAGTATTTT. This translates into CASSQDRAGGRGTQYF.

This clone was counted between two and nine times. This rearrangement joins TRBV15 to TRBJ2-7; the D is unclear. The V end lost 1 base, the J end lost 7 bases, and 8 bases lay between the germline ends. The CDR3 consists of 12 residues. The germline V gene has CDR1 LNHNV and CDR2 YYDKDF (reference sequence). CDR3 region: CATSRGEREQYF. DNA of the CDR3: TGTGCCACCAGCAGAGGCGAGAGGGAGCAGTACTTC.

The rearrangement uses TRBV4-1 and TRBJ2-2, with D uncertain. Trimming left V 2 bases short and J 4 bases short, with 14 bases between. The CDR3 is made up of 16 amino acids. The V gene's germline CDR1 is MGHRA and CDR2 YSYEKL. In DNA form, the CDR3 reads TGCGCCAGCAGCCAATATCCAGGCCCCGCCACCGGGGAGCTGTTTTTT. It yields the protein CASSQYPGPATGELFF.

The genes are TRBV15 and TRBJ2-1; 7 bases align to TRBD2. Trimming took 0 bases from V and 8 from J; bases not matched to a gene: 1. The germline V gene encodes CDR1 LNHNV and CDR2 YYDKDF (reference sequence). The length of the CDR3 is 13 residues. The CDR3 loop is CATSREREYEQFF. CDR3 nucleotide sequence: TGTGCCACCAGCAGAGAGCGGGAGTATGAGCAGTTCTTC.

This clone was picked up a small number of times. This chain links TRBV7-9 with TRBJ2-7, with a tentative D call TRBD1 (5 bases). CDR3 size: 13 residues. Germline V lookup: CDR1 SEHNR, CDR2 FQNEAQ (reference sequence). The V and J ends lost 3 bases and 5 bases respectively, with 11 bases between them. The CDR3: CASSLSGNHEQYF. The CDR3 DNA reads TGTGCCAGCAGCTTGTCAGGGAACCACGAGCAGTACTTC.

The rearrangement uses TRBV19 and TRBJ1-1, with 11 bases that match TRBD1. Trimming took 8 bases from V and 4 from J; bases not matched to a gene: 6. Germline V lookup: CDR1 LNHDA, CDR2 SQIVND (reference sequence). The CDR3 spans 14 residues. CDR3 residues: CASRPGTGGTEAFF. DNA of the CDR3: TGTGCCAGTCGCCCCGGGACAGGGGGCACTGAAGCTTTCTTT.

This chain joins TRBV7-9 and TRBJ1-4, with D unclear. The V and J ends lost 1 base and 6 bases respectively, with 15 bases between them. This CDR3 has 16 residues. Per germline, CDR1 SEHNR and CDR2 FQNEAQ (reference sequence). The CDR3 spells CASSLVVVQRHEKLFF. The CDR3 region has the DNA TGTGCCAGCAGCTTAGTCGTCGTTCAGAGGCATGAAAAACTGTTTTTT. The entire variable domain, with the rest obtained from reference TRBV7-9 and TRBJ1-4, is as follows: DTGVSQNPRHKITKRGQNVTFRCDPISEHNRLYWYRQTLGQGPEFLTYFQNEAQLEKSRLLSDRFSAERPKGSFSTLEIQRTEQGDSAMYLCASSLVVVQRHEKLFFGSGTQLSVL.

The chain couples TRBV11-2 to TRBJ2-1; 10 bases match TRBD2. Germline V gene lookup returns CDR1 SGHAT and CDR2 FQNNGV. Losses at the gene ends were 3 bases for V and 2 bases for J; bases not matched to a gene: 4. CDR3 size: 16 residues. CDR3 amino acids: CASSFLAGGPYNEQFF. In DNA form, the CDR3 reads TGTGCCAGCAGCTTCTTAGCGGGAGGCCCCTACAATGAGCAGTTCTTC. Variable domain in full (rest from reference TRBV11-2 and TRBJ2-1): EAGVAQSPRYKIIEKRQSVAFWCNPISGHATLYWYQQILGQGPKLLIQFQNNGVVDDSQLPKDRFSAERLKGVDSTLKIQPAKLEDSAVYLCASSFLAGGPYNEQFFGPGTRLTVL.

The V and J genes are TRBV29-1 and TRBJ2-5, with 15 bases fitting TRBD2. The germline V gene encodes CDR1 SQVTM and CDR2 ANQGSEA. This CDR3 contains 15 residues. V was pared by 4 bases and J by 5 bases, with 5 bases of the junction left unmatched. The CDR3 loop is CSVVKGLAGGETQYF. The CDR3 DNA reads TGCAGCGTTGTGAAGGGACTAGCGGGAGGTGAGACCCAGTACTTC.

This rearrangement joins TRBV18 to TRBJ2-7; 14 bases are a match to TRBD2. The junction had 8 bases not matched to a gene; V was cut back by 4 bases and J by 9 bases. Germline V gene data show CDR1 as KGHSH and CDR2 as LQKENI. This CDR3 is 15 amino acids long. As DNA, the CDR3 is TGTGCCAGCTCACTCGGGACTAGCGGGAGAGTAAGGCAGTACTTC. It encodes CASSLGTSGRVRQYF.

The chain carries TRBV4-1 and TRBJ1-2; TRBD1 aligns across 7 bases. Germline lookup yields CDR1 MGHRA and CDR2 YSYEKL. The CDR3 has 13 amino acids. J gave up 8 bases and V 3 bases, and 6 bases lay outside the gene matches. The CDR3 DNA sequence: TGCGCCAGCAGCCATGAGGGGGCGCGAGGCTACACCTTC. Amino acid sequence: CASSHEGARGYTF.

The chain has TRBV7-9 and TRBJ2-2; 7 bases fit TRBD2. The CDR3 spans 17 residues. Germline lookup yields CDR1 SEHNR and CDR2 FQNEAQ (reference sequence). V lost 1 base and J lost 0; bases outside the gene matches: 5. The CDR3 DNA follows: TGTGCCAGCAGCTTAGGAGTTCTAGCGGCGAACACCGGGGAGCTGTTTTTT. This translates into CASSLGVLAANTGELFF. Full variable domain (rest looked up from reference TRBV7-9 and TRBJ2-2): DTGVSQNPRHKITKRGQNVTFRCDPISEHNRLYWYRQTLGQGPEFLTYFQNEAQLEKSRLLSDRFSAERPKGSFSTLEIQRTEQGDSAMYLCASSLGVLAANTGELFFGEGSRLTVL.

V gene TRBV5-1 combines with J gene TRBJ2-2, with a tentative D call TRBD1 (6 bases). Trimming took 0 bases from V and 3 from J, leaving 12 bases between them. The CDR3 sequence is 16 residues long. Germline V lookup: CDR1 SGHRS, CDR2 YFSETQ. This chain's CDR3 is CASSLAEGTHTGELFF. CDR3 bases: TGCGCCAGCAGCTTGGCCGAGGGGACACACACCGGGGAGCTGTTTTTT.

The rearrangement links TRBV4-1 to TRBJ2-5, with TRBD1 as a possible D gene (7 bases). V was shortened by 4 bases and J by 4 bases, with 16 bases between the two germline ends. The CDR3 spans 15 residues. The V gene's germline CDR1 is MGHRA and CDR2 YSYEKL. The CDR3 nucleotides are TGCGCCAGCAGCCGAGGGGGCGCGGGGAGAGAGACCCAGTACTTC. Protein sequence: CASSRGGAGRETQYF.

This clone was seen only a few times. J is TRBJ2-1 and V is TRBV29-1; 9 bases are shared with TRBD2. This CDR3 is built from 15 residues. Germline assignment: CDR1 SQVTM and CDR2 ANQGSEA. V gave up 2 bases and J gave up 7 bases; unmatched junction bases: 9. CDR3 amino acids: CSVEPLAGGGNEQFF. The DNA of the CDR3 is TGCAGCGTTGAACCACTCGCGGGAGGGGGGAATGAGCAGTTCTTC.

V and J are TRBV19 and TRBJ1-5; no clear D gene. Trimming cost V 0 bases and J 0 bases, with 3 bases left between them. CDR1 and CDR2 from the germline V gene are LNHDA and SQIVND (reference sequence). The CDR3 runs to 14 residues. The CDR3 spells CASSIEHSNQPQHF. Here the CDR3 DNA reads TGTGCCAGTAGTATAGAACATAGCAATCAGCCCCAGCATTTT.

For this clone: Other DNA sequences in the same sample also yield this CDR3. V usage is TRBV28 and J usage is TRBJ1-5, with 7 nucleotides matching TRBD1. CDR1 is MDHEN, CDR2 SYDVKM, per germline. This CDR3 comprises 14 residues. J gave up 2 bases and V 4 bases, and 2 bases lay outside the gene matches. This CDR3 reads CASSSGQGNQPQHF. CDR3 sequence (DNA): TGTGCCAGCAGTTCCGGACAGGGCAATCAGCCCCAGCATTTT.

This clone was seen a handful of times. The J gene is TRBJ2-7, the V gene TRBV5-1; 11 positions agree with TRBD2. The V gene's germline CDR1 is SGHRS and CDR2 YFSETQ. J gave up 5 bases and V 4 bases, and 8 bases lay outside the gene matches. The CDR3 is 15 amino acids. The DNA of the CDR3 is TGCGCCAGCAGCAGTCTAGCGGGAGGTGTAAACGAGCAGTACTTC. Encoded protein: CASSSLAGGVNEQYF.

This clone was observed a few times. The chain is built from TRBV30 and TRBJ2-2, with D hard to call. Deletions cut 1 base from V and 7 bases from J, with 4 bases between. CDR1 is GTSNPN and CDR2 is SVGIG in the germline V gene (reference sequence). The CDR3 runs 11 residues. CDR3 amino acids: CAWSAGGELFF. CDR3 nucleotides: TGTGCCTGGAGTGCGGGCGGGGAGCTGTTTTTT.

The chain is built from TRBV6-5 and TRBJ1-2; D might be TRBD1 (6 bases). This CDR3 region has 13 residues. CDR1 MNHEY and CDR2 SVGAGI come from the germline V gene. The germline V and J ends were trimmed by 0 bases and 7 bases, with 9 bases remaining between them. The chain's CDR3 is CASSYSTGSGYTF. CDR3 coding DNA: TGTGCCAGCAGTTACTCCACAGGGAGTGGCTACACCTTC.

The chain is built from TRBV28 and TRBJ1-5; 7 bases match TRBD1. The germline V gene has CDR1 MDHEN and CDR2 SYDVKM. The CDR3 totals 12 residues. Germline trimming cut 6 bases from V and 8 bases from J; bases unmatched to any gene: 4. The DNA for the CDR3 is TGTGCCAGCAGGAAGACAGGGAAGCCCCAGCATTTT. Translation: CASRKTGKPQHF. The whole variable domain, filled in from reference TRBV28 and TRBJ1-5, reads DVKVTQSSRYLVKRTGEKVFLECVQDMDHENMFWYRQDPGLGLRLIYFSYDVKMKEKGDIPEGYSVSREKKERFSLILESASTNQTSMYLCASRKTGKPQHFGDGTRLSIL.

The V and J genes are TRBV4-2 and TRBJ1-4; 7 bases align to TRBD1. Germline-derived CDR1 and CDR2 are LGHNA and YNFKEQ. CDR3 length: 18 amino acids. Unmatched junction bases numbered 8, after V lost 1 base and J lost 0 bases. CDR3 DNA: TGTGCCAGCAGCCAAGCCAGGGGGTGGACGGCAACTAATGAAAAACTGTTTTTT. Encoded protein: CASSQARGWTATNEKLFF.

A single count supports this clone. In nucleotides, the CDR3 is TGTGCCAGCAGTTACTTCAGCGGGACTGAAGCTTTCTTT. Translated: CASSYFSGTEAFF. The rearrangement links TRBV6-6 to TRBJ1-1, with D uncertain. V was trimmed by 1 base and J by 5 bases, leaving 8 bases between them. The CDR3 extends over 13 amino acids. Germline lookup yields CDR1 MNHNY and CDR2 SVGAGI (reference sequence).

In regard to this clone: This sample includes further DNA sequences coding for the same CDR3. The chain has TRBV11-2 and TRBJ2-5; D is unclear. The CDR3 extends over 13 amino acids. Germline loops: CDR1 SGHAT, CDR2 FQNNGV. Trimming removed 4 bases at V and 2 bases at J, with 8 bases between. Here the CDR3 reads CASSSTDQETQYF. CDR3 nucleotide sequence: TGTGCCAGCAGCTCGACTGATCAAGAGACCCAGTACTTC. Based on the CDR3 plus reference TRBV11-2 and TRBJ2-5, the full variable domain is EAGVAQSPRYKIIEKRQSVAFWCNPISGHATLYWYQQILGQGPKLLIQFQNNGVVDDSQLPKDRFSAERLKGVDSTLKIQPAKLEDSAVYLCASSSTDQETQYFGPGTRLLVL.

The V gene is TRBV27, the J gene TRBJ2-1, with 13 bases aligning to TRBD2. Trimming at V came to 5 bases and at J to 12 bases, leaving 10 bases not matched to a gene. Germline V lookup: CDR1 MNHEY, CDR2 SMNVEV (reference sequence). This CDR3 is 15 amino acids long. CDR3 sequence reads: CASSPTGTSGTTQFF. The DNA of the CDR3 is TGTGCCAGCAGTCCAACCGGGACTAGCGGGACCACGCAGTTCTTC.

This clone turned up a few times. V gene TRBV2 combines with J gene TRBJ2-6, with D tentatively TRBD2 (6 bases). From germline, CDR1 is SNHLY and CDR2 FYNNEI. This CDR3 spans 15 amino acids. Trimming removed 7 bases from V and 1 base from J, with 11 bases in between. The CDR3 DNA reads TGTGCCAGCACCCCGGAGGGTTCTGGGGCCAACGTCCTGACTTTC. It is translated as CASTPEGSGANVLTF.